These 26 T cell receptor beta chains originate from one sample sequenced in a study of cytomegalovirus exposure and HLA in healthy donors. Primers: 60 Vbeta forward and 13 Jbeta reverse. Some clones are missing from TCRdb's copy, which holds only in-frame ones; the method was immunoSEQ multiplex PCR. Of roughly 80,000 clones listed, approximately 62% are singletons. The sequenced material came from PBMCs. The source is a male donor in good health and CMV-seropositive.

V gene TRBV9 combines with J gene TRBJ2-1; D may be TRBD2 (5 bases). CDR1 and CDR2 from the germline V gene are SGDLS and YYNGEE. The germline V and J ends were trimmed by 0 bases and 8 bases, with 15 bases remaining between them. The CDR3 sequence is 15 residues long. The CDR3 nucleotides read TGTGCCAGCAGCGTAGCTGGACGGGATCGCGATGAGCAGTTCTTC. Its protein product is CASSVAGRDRDEQFF.

The chain combines TRBV5-4 with TRBJ1-4; TRBD1 agrees at 10 bases. Unmatched junction bases numbered 3, after V lost 2 bases and J lost 8 bases. The CDR3 is 14 amino acids. Germline values: CDR1 SGHNT, CDR2 YYREEE (reference sequence). CDR3 sequence: CASSLGQGDEKLFF. Written as DNA, the CDR3 is TGTGCCAGCAGCTTAGGACAGGGGGACGAAAAACTGTTTTTT.

Remarks on this clone: The junction and the germline gene differ at one end; a read error may be behind it. The chain combines TRBV7-7 with TRBJ2-5, with 8 bases identical to TRBD2. The CDR3 loop spans 13 amino acids. Germline CDR1 reads SSHAT; CDR2 reads FNYEAQ (reference sequence). The CDR3 bases are TGTGCTAGCAGCTCGGAGGGGCGGGGGGCCCAGTACTTC. Translation: CASSSEGRGAQYF.

This clone occurred a few times. The chain couples TRBV6-1 to TRBJ2-7; 9 nucleotides align to TRBD1. J was trimmed by 2 bases and V by 8 bases; bases with no gene match: 4. The CDR3 covers 13 residues. CDR1 is MNHNS and CDR2 is SASEGT in the germline V gene. CDR3 in DNA: TGTGCCAGCGGACAGGGGTTACCCTACGAGCAGTACTTC. Protein product: CASGQGLPYEQYF.

The chain employs TRBV5-1 and TRBJ1-3; D ambiguous. The V gene lost 4 bases and the J gene lost 0 bases, with 8 bases spanning the gap. Germline V gene data show CDR1 as SGHRS and CDR2 as YFSETQ. The length of the CDR3 is 14 residues. The CDR3 reads CASSMSHSGNTIYF. The CDR3 nucleotides read TGCGCCAGCAGCATGTCCCACTCTGGAAACACCATATATTTT.

The rearrangement uses TRBV7-2 and TRBJ2-7; D is ambiguous. Trimming took 5 bases from V and 0 from J, leaving 11 bases between them. This CDR3 comprises 14 residues. In germline, CDR1 is SGHTA, CDR2 FQGNSA. The CDR3 sequence is CASSPYESSYEQYF. Here the CDR3 DNA reads TGTGCCAGCAGCCCCTACGAGTCCTCCTACGAGCAGTACTTC.

The J gene is TRBJ2-7, the V gene TRBV15; D remains ambiguous. Trimming removed 1 base from V and 3 bases from J, with 4 bases in between. This CDR3 has 12 amino acids. Germline V gene data show CDR1 as LNHNV and CDR2 as YYDKDF (reference sequence). DNA of the CDR3: TGTGCCACCAGCAGAGGCGGCTACGAGCAGTACTTC. Translating it yields CATSRGGYEQYF.

The rearrangement links TRBV10-3 to TRBJ2-2; TRBD1 aligns across 7 bases. This CDR3 has 14 residues. After removal of 4 bases from V and 3 bases from J, the junction contained 2 bases not matched to a gene. Germline V gene data show CDR1 as ENHRY and CDR2 as SYGVKD. CDR3 DNA: TGTGCCATCAGTGTCGGGACAGACACCGGGGAGCTGTTTTTT. This encodes CAISVGTDTGELFF.

This clone was picked up a small number of times. The chain joins TRBV28 to TRBJ2-3, with D perhaps TRBD2 (6 bases). Between the trimmed V and J ends, which lost 2 bases and 8 bases, there was a span of 8 bases. The length of the CDR3 is 12 residues. CDR1 and CDR2 from the germline V gene are MDHEN and SYDVKM. Written as DNA, the CDR3 is TGTGCCAGCAGTTTAGTGGGGGGTACGCAGTATTTT. Encoded protein: CASSLVGGTQYF.

The gene calls are TRBV2 and TRBJ2-7, with 7 bases matching TRBD2. Germline V gives CDR1 SNHLY, CDR2 FYNNEI. The CDR3 covers 15 residues. V lost 5 bases to trimming and J lost 0 bases; unmatched junction nucleotides: 7. The CDR3, as DNA: TGTGCCAGCAGTTGGGAGGGCTCGAGCTCCTACGAGCAGTACTTC. The encoded protein is CASSWEGSSSYEQYF.

This clone was found a few times. The chain carries TRBV5-1 and TRBJ2-2; maybe TRBD2 (6 bases). The CDR3 consists of 16 residues. The V gene's germline CDR1 is SGHRS and CDR2 YFSETQ. Trimming stripped 3 bases from V and 3 bases from J, with 15 bases between. In DNA, the CDR3 is TGCGCCAGCAGCTCCGATACGGCTAGCGACACCGGGGAGCTGTTTTTT. This sequence encodes CASSSDTASDTGELFF.

The chain carries TRBV21-1 and TRBJ2-3; the D call TRBD2 from the table was never checked on the DNA. TRBV21-1 is a recognized pseudogene. This CDR3 has 15 residues. The CDR3 DNA follows: TGTGCCAGCATTTTCCCGGGTCCCGTCACAGATACGCAGTATTTT. Translating gives CASIFPGPVTDTQYF.

V usage is TRBV2 and J usage is TRBJ2-2, with a weak D call TRBD1 (6 bases). The CDR3 sequence is 13 residues long. V lost 7 bases and J lost 5, with 11 bases in between. Germline values: CDR1 SNHLY, CDR2 FYNNEI. The CDR3 nucleotides are TGTGCCAGCACGTACAGGGTGACCGGGGAGCTGTTTTTT. It encodes CASTYRVTGELFF. Combining the CDR3 with reference TRBV2 and TRBJ2-2 gives the whole variable domain EPEVTQTPSHQVTQMGQEVILRCVPISNHLYFYWYRQILGQKVEFLVSFYNNEISEKSEIFDDQFSVERPDGSNFTLKIRSTKLEDSAMYFCASTYRVTGELFFGEGSRLTVL.

This clone appeared a few times. This rearrangement joins TRBV5-6 to TRBJ1-5; 8 nucleotides match TRBD1. V trimming: 0 bases; J trimming: 10 bases; junction bases outside the gene matches: 9. CDR3 length: 15 amino acids. Germline values: CDR1 SGHDT, CDR2 YYEEEE. The CDR3 bases are TGTGCCAGCAGCTTGGGCTCGGGACAGGTTTCCCCCCAGCATTTT. This sequence encodes CASSLGSGQVSPQHF.

The CDR3: CASSYSDRGGYGYTF. For the CDR3, the DNA is TGTGCCAGCAGTTATTCCGACAGGGGAGGTTATGGCTACACCTTC. This chain links TRBV6-5 with TRBJ1-2, with 8 bases aligning to TRBD1. The CDR3 length is 15 residues. With V trimmed by 3 bases and J by 5 bases, 8 bases remained unmatched. CDR1 is MNHEY and CDR2 is SVGAGI in the germline V gene.

Here the CDR3 DNA reads TGTGCCTGGAAGGGACAGGGGGCTTTTAACTATGGCTACACCTTC. It yields the protein CAWKGQGAFNYGYTF. J is TRBJ1-2 and V is TRBV30; 12 nucleotides align to TRBD1. CDR1 and CDR2 (germline): GTSNPN, SVGIG (reference sequence). J gave up 1 base and V 4 bases, and 4 bases lay outside the gene matches. The CDR3 is made up of 15 amino acids.

In this sample, this clone turned up a few times. The V call is TRBV30, the J call TRBJ1-4, with D possibly TRBD1 on 5 matching bases. The CDR3 length is 14 residues. The V and J ends lost 2 bases and 3 bases respectively, with 10 bases between them. Germline CDR1 reads GTSNPN; CDR2 reads SVGIG (reference sequence). CDR3 loop: CAWSSWGSNEKLFF. The DNA of the CDR3 is TGTGCCTGGAGTTCCTGGGGCTCTAATGAAAAACTGTTTTTT.

The gene calls are TRBV6-5 and TRBJ1-5, with a weak D call TRBD1 (6 bases). Trimming took off 6 bases at V and 1 base at J, with 13 bases between the two ends. Germline V gives CDR1 MNHEY, CDR2 SVGAGI. The CDR3 loop spans 15 amino acids. In DNA form, the CDR3 reads TGTGCCAGCAGCGCCACAGGGTGGAGCAATCAGCCCCAGCATTTT. It codes for CASSATGWSNQPQHF.

This clone turned up a few times. The chain couples TRBV19 to TRBJ2-3; the match to TRBD1 covers 8 bases. V was pared by 6 bases and J by 1 base, with 3 bases of the junction left unmatched. The CDR3 length is 14 residues. CDR1 and CDR2 (germline): LNHDA, SQIVND (reference sequence). Here the CDR3 DNA reads TGTGCCAGTAGGGCGGACAGGGGCACAGATACGCAGTATTTT. Amino acids: CASRADRGTDTQYF. Combining the CDR3 with reference TRBV19 and TRBJ2-3 gives the whole variable domain DGGITQSPKYLFRKEGQNVTLSCEQNLNHDAMYWYRQDPGQGLRLIYYSQIVNDFQKGDIAEGYSVSREKKESFPLTVTSAQKNPTAFYLCASRADRGTDTQYFGPGTRLTVL.

V is TRBV5-1 and J is TRBJ1-2; 7 bases line up with TRBD1. Germline V gene data show CDR1 as SGHRS and CDR2 as YFSETQ. Trimming cost V 3 bases and J 8 bases; bases outside gene matches: 13. CDR3 size: 15 residues. The CDR3 sequence is CASSSAEGAPIGYTF. The CDR3 DNA reads TGCGCCAGCAGCTCGGCGGAGGGGGCCCCCATAGGCTACACCTTC.

This clone was recorded a few times. The rearrangement links TRBV30 to TRBJ2-5, with a possible D match to TRBD2 (6 bases). Germline CDR1 and CDR2: GTSNPN and SVGIG (reference sequence). This CDR3 region has 14 residues. V shed 3 bases and J shed 11 bases, with 22 bases lying between them. CDR3 DNA sequence: TGTGCCTGGAGCCGGGCCGGGGGTGATCGAGAGCAGTACTTC. It encodes CAWSRAGGDREQYF.

The chain links TRBV10-2 to TRBJ2-1, with TRBD2 matching over 11 bases. The length of the CDR3 is 13 residues. V dropped 6 bases and J dropped 12; count of bases not matched to a gene: 7. Germline CDR1 reads WSHSY; CDR2 reads SAAADI. The chain's CDR3 is CASRGTSGLWQFF. In DNA form, the CDR3 reads TGCGCCAGCAGGGGGACTAGCGGTTTATGGCAGTTCTTC.

In this sample, this clone turned up a few times. The gene calls are TRBV4-1 and TRBJ1-3, with a weak D call TRBD1 (5 bases). CDR3 length: 15 residues. V was trimmed by 1 base and J by 3 bases, leaving 10 bases between them. Germline values: CDR1 MGHRA, CDR2 YSYEKL. The CDR3 DNA reads TGCGCCAGCAGCCAAGGACAGCTCAATGGAAACACCATATATTTT. Translating it yields CASSQGQLNGNTIYF.

The chain couples TRBV28 to TRBJ2-2, with D possibly TRBD1 on 5 matching bases. V was cut by 1 base and J by 6 bases, with 15 bases left in between. Germline CDR1 reads MDHEN; CDR2 reads SYDVKM. The CDR3 runs 16 residues. The CDR3 loop reads CASSLSGRLGAGELFF. The DNA of the CDR3 is TGTGCCAGCAGTTTATCGGGTCGATTAGGGGCCGGGGAGCTGTTTTTT.

In this sample, this clone is medium-sized (0.01 to 0.1%). V usage is TRBV6-5 and J usage is TRBJ1-2, with a tentative D call TRBD1 (6 bases). The CDR3 runs to 15 residues. From germline, CDR1 is MNHEY and CDR2 SVGAGI. V was pared by 5 bases and J by 2 bases, with 15 bases between. CDR3: CASSPQGGGNYGYTF. In DNA form, the CDR3 reads TGTGCCAGCAGTCCGCAAGGGGGAGGGAACTATGGCTACACCTTC.

This chain uses TRBV5-4 with TRBJ1-4; D is possibly TRBD1 (5 bases). This CDR3 has 17 residues. The ends were cut back, 0 bases at V and 6 bases at J, with 18 bases in the middle. Germline CDR1 is SGHNT and CDR2 is YYREEE (reference sequence). In DNA, the CDR3 is TGTGCCAGCAGCTTGGCGGGGATCCAGGGAGGCCATGAAAAACTGTTTTTT. Its protein is CASSLAGIQGGHEKLFF.